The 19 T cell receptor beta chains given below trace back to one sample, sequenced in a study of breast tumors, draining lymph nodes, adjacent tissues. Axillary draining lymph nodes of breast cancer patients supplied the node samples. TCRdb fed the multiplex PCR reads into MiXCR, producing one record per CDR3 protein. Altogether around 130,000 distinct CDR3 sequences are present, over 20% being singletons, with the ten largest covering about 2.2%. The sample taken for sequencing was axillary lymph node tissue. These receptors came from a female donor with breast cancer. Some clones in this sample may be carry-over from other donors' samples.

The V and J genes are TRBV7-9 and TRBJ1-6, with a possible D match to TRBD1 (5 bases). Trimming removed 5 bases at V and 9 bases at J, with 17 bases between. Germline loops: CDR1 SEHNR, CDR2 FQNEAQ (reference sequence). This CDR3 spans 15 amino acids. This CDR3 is CASSHGARQSSPLHF. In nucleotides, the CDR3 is TGTGCCAGCAGCCACGGGGCCCGCCAGAGTTCACCCCTCCACTTT.

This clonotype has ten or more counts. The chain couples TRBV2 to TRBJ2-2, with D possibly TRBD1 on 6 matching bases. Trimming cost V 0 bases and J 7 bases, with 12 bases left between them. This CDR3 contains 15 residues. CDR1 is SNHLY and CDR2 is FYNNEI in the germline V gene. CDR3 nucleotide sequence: TGTGCCAGCAGTGAAGCGCCGAACAGGGTCGGGGAGCTGTTTTTT. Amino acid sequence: CASSEAPNRVGELFF.

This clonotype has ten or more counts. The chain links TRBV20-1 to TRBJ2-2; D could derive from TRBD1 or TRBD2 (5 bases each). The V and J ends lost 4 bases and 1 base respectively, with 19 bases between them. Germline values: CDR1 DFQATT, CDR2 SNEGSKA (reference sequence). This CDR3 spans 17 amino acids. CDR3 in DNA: TGCAGTGCTACCGACCGGGGACGGACGTTGAACACCGGGGAGCTGTTTTTT. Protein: CSATDRGRTLNTGELFF.

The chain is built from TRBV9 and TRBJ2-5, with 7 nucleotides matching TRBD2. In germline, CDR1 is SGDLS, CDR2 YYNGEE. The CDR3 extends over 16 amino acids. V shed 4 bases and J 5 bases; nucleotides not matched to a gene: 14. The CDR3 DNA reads TGTGCCAGCAGCCCCCTGTTGGGGGAGGGCCAGGAGACCCAGTACTTC. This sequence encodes CASSPLLGEGQETQYF.

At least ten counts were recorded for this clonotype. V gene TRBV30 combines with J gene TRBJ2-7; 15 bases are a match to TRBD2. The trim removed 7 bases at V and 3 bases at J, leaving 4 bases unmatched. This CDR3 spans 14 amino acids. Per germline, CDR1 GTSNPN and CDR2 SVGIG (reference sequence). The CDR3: CASRTSGGGYEQYF. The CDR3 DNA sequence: TGTGCCTCCCGGACTAGCGGGGGGGGCTACGAGCAGTACTTC.

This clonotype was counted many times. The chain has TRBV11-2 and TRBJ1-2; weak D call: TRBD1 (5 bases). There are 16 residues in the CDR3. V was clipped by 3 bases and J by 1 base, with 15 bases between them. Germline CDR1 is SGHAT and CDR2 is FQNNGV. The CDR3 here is CASSFRDVRLNYGYTF. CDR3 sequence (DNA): TGTGCCAGCAGCTTCCGGGACGTACGCCTTAACTATGGCTACACCTTC. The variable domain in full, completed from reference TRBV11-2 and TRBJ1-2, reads EAGVAQSPRYKIIEKRQSVAFWCNPISGHATLYWYQQILGQGPKLLIQFQNNGVVDDSQLPKDRFSAERLKGVDSTLKIQPAKLEDSAVYLCASSFRDVRLNYGYTFGSGTRLTVV.

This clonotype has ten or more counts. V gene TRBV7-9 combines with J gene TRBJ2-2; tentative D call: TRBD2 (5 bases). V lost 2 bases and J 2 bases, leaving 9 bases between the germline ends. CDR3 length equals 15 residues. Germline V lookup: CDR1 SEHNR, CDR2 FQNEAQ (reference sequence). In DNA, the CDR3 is TGTGCCAGCAGCTTATTAGCGTCCAACACCGGGGAGCTGTTTTTT. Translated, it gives CASSLLASNTGELFF.

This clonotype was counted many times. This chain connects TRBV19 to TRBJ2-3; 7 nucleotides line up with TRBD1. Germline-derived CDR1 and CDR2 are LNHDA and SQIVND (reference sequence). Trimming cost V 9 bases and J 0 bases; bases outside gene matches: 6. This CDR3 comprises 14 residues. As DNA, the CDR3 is TGTGCCAGCGGTGAGACAGGGAGCACAGATACGCAGTATTTT. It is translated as CASGETGSTDTQYF.

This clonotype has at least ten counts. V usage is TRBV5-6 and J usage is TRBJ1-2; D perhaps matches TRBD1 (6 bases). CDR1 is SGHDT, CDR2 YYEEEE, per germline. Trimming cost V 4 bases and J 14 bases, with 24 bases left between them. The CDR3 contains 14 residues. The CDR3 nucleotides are TGTGCCAGCAGCCCGACCCCGAATCCAAGGGGGGGTACCTTC. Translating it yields CASSPTPNPRGGTF. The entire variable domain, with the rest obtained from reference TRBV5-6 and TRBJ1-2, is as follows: DAGVTQSPTHLIKTRGQQVTLRCSPKSGHDTVSWYQQALGQGPQFIFQYYEEEERQRGNFPDRFSGHQFPNYSSELNVNALLLGDSALYLCASSPTPNPRGGTFGSGTRLTVV.

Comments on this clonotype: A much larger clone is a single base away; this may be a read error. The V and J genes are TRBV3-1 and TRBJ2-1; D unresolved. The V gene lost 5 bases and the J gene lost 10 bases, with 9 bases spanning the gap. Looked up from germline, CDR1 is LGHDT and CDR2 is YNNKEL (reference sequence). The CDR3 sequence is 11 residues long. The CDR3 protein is CASSTQHEQFF. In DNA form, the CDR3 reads TGTGCCAGCAGCACCCAACACGAGCAGTTCTTC.

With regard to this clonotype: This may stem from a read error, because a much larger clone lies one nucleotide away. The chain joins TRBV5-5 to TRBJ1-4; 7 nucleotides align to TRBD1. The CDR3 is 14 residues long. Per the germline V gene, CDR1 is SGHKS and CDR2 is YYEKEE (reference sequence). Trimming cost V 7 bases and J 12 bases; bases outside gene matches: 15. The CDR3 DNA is TGTGCCAGCTCGCGAATCGACAGGGTAGGAGAACTGTTTTTT. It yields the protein CASSRIDRVGELFF. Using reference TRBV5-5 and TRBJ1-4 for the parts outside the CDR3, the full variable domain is DAGVTQSPTHLIKTRGQQVTLRCSPISGHKSVSWYQQVLGQGPQFIFQYYEKEERGRGNFPDRFSARQFPNYSSELNVNALLLGDSALYLCASSRIDRVGELFFGSGTQLSVL.

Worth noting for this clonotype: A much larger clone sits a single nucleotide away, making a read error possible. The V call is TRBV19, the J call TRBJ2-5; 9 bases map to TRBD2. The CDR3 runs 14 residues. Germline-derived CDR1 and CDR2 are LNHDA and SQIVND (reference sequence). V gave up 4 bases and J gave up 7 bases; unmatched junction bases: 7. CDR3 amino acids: CASSSGGGGATQYF. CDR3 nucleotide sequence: TGTGCCAGTAGTAGCGGGGGGGGTGGAGCGACCCAGTACTTC.

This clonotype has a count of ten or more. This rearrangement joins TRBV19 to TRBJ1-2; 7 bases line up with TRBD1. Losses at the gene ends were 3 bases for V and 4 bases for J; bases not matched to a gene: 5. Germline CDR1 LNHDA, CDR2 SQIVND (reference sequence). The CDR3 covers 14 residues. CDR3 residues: CASSILRDSYGYTF. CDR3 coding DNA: TGTGCCAGTAGTATTCTCCGGGACAGCTATGGCTACACCTTC. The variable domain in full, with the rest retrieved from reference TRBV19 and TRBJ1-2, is DGGITQSPKYLFRKEGQNVTLSCEQNLNHDAMYWYRQDPGQGLRLIYYSQIVNDFQKGDIAEGYSVSREKKESFPLTVTSAQKNPTAFYLCASSILRDSYGYTFGSGTRLTVV.

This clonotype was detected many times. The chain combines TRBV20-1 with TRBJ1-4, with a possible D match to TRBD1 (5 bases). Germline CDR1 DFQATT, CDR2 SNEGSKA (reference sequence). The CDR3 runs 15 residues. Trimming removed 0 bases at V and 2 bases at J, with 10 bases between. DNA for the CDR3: TGCAGTGCTAGAGATCCGGGGCAGACTAATGAAAAACTGTTTTTT. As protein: CSARDPGQTNEKLFF.

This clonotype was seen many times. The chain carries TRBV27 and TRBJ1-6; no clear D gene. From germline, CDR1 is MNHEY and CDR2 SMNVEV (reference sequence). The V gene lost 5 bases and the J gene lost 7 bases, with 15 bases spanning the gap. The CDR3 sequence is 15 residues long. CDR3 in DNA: TGTGCCAGCAGTCCCCTGGGAGAAAAAAATTCACCCCTCCACTTT. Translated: CASSPLGEKNSPLHF.

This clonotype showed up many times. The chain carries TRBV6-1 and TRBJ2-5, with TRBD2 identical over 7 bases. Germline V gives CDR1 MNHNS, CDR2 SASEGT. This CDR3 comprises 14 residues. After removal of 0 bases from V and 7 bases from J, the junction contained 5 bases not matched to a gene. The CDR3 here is CASSEAVREGTQYF. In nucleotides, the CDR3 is TGTGCCAGCAGTGAAGCAGTCAGGGAGGGGACCCAGTACTTC.

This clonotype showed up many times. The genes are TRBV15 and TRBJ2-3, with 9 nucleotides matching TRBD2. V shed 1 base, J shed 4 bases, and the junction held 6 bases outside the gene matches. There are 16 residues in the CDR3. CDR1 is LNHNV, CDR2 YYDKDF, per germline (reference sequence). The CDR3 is CATSRAAGGPPDTQYF. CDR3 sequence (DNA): TGTGCCACCAGCAGAGCGGCGGGAGGGCCCCCAGATACGCAGTATTTT. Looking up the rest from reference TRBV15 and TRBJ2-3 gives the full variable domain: DAMVIQNPRYQVTQFGKPVTLSCSQTLNHNVMYWYQQKSSQAPKLLFHYYDKDFNNEADTPDNFQSRRPNTSFCFLDIRSPGLGDTAMYLCATSRAAGGPPDTQYFGPGTRLTVL.

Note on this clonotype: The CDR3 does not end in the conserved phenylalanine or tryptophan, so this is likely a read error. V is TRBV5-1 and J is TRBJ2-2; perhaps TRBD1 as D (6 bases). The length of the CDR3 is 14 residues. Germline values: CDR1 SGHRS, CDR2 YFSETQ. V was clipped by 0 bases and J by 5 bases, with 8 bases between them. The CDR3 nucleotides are TGCGCCAGCAGCTTGGACAGGGCGACCGGGGAGCTGTTTGTT. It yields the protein CASSLDRATGELFV.

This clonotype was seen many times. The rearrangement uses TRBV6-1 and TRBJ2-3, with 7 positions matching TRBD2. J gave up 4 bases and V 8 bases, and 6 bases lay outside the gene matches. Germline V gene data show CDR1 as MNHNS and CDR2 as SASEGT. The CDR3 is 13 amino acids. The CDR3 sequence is CASQGLVPDTQYF. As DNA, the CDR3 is TGTGCCAGCCAAGGACTAGTCCCAGATACGCAGTATTTT.